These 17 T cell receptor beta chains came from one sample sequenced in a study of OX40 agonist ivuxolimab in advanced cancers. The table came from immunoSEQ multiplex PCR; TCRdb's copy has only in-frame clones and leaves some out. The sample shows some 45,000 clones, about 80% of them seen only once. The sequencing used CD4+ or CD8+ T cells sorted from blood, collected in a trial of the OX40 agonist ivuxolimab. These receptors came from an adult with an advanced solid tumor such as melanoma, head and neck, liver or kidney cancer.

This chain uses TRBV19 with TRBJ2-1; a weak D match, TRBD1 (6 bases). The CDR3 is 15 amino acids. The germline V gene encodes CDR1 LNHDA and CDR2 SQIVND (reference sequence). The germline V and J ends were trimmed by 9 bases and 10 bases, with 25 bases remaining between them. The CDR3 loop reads CASSIAGTSAMEQFF. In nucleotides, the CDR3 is TGTGCCAGCTCAATCGCCGGGACATCGGCGATGGAGCAGTTCTTC.

The CDR3 bases are TGTGCCAGCAGTCCACAGGGGACCCATCAGCCCCAGCATTTT. This gives the protein CASSPQGTHQPQHF. This chain connects TRBV2 to TRBJ1-5; 7 nucleotides agree with TRBD1. J lost 5 bases, V lost 5 bases, and 6 bases had no gene match. Per the germline V gene, CDR1 is SNHLY and CDR2 is FYNNEI. CDR3 size: 14 residues.

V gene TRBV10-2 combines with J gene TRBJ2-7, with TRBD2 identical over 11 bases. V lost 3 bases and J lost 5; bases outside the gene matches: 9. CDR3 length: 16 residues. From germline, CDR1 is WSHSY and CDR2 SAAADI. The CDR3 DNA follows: TGCGCCAGCAGTGACCGAGAGACTAGCGGGATCCACGAGCAGTACTTC. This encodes CASSDRETSGIHEQYF.

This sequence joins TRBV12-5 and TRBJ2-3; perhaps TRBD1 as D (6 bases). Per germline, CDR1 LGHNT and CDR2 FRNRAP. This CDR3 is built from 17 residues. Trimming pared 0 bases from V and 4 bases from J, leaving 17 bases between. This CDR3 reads CASGLVAQGYLPDTQYF. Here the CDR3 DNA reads TGTGCTAGTGGTTTGGTCGCACAGGGTTATTTACCAGATACGCAGTATTTT.

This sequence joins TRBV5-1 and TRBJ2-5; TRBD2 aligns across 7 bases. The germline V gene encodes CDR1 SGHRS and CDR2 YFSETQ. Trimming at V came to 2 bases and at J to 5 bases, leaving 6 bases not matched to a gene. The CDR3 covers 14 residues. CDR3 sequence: CASSFSGAQETQYF. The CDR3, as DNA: TGCGCCAGCAGCTTCAGCGGGGCCCAGGAGACCCAGTACTTC.

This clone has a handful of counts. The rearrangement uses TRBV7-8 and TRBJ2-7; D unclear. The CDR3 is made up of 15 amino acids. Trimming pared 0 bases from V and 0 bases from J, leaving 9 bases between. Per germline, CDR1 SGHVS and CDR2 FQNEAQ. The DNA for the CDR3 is TGTGCCAGCAGCTTAGCGAACCCAAGCTCCTACGAGCAGTACTTC. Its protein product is CASSLANPSSYEQYF.

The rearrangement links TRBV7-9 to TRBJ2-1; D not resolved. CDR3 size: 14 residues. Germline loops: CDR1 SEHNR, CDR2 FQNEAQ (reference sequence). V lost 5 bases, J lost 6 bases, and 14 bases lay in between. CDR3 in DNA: TGTGCCAGCAGCGCAAACACGGACGGCAATGAGCAGTTCTTC. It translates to CASSANTDGNEQFF.

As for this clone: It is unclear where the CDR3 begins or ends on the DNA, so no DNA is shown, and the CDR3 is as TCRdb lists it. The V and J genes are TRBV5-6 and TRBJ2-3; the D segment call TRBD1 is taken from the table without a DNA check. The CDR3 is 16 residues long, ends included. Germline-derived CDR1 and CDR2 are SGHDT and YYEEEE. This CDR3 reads CASSHSGQGEEDTQYF.

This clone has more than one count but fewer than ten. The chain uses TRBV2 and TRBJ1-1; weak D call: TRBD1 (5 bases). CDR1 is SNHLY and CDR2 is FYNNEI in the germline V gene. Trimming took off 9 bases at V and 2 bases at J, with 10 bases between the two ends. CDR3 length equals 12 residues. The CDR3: CASLTGNTEAFF. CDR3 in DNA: TGTGCCAGTCTAACAGGTAACACTGAAGCTTTCTTT.

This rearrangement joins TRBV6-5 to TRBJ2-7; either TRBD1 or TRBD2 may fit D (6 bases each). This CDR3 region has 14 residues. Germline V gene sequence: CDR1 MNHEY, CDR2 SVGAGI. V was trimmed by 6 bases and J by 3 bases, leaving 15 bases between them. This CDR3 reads CASSLTQGGYEQYF. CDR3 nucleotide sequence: TGTGCCAGCAGCCTGACACAGGGAGGCTACGAGCAGTACTTC.

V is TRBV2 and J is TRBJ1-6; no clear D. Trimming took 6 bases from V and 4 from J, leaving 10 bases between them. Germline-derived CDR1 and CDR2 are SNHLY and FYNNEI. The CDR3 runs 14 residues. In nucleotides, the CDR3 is TGTGCCAGCAGAACGCTGACATATAATTCACCCCTCCACTTT. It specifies CASRTLTYNSPLHF.

CDR3 in DNA: TGCAGCGTTGATACAGCCAGGGGGCTTCATGGCTACACCTTC. Translating gives CSVDTARGLHGYTF. J is TRBJ1-2 and V is TRBV29-1, with 8 bases identical to TRBD1. The germline gives CDR1 SQVTM, CDR2 ANQGSEA. The junction had 9 bases not matched to a gene; V was cut back by 3 bases and J by 6 bases. The CDR3 contains 14 residues.

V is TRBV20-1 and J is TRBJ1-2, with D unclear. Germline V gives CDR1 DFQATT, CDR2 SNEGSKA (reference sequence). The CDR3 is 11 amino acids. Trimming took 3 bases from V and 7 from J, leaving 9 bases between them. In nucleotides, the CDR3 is TGCAGTGCTAGTCCCCACTTTGGCTACACCTTC. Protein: CSASPHFGYTF.

The CDR3 nucleotides read TGTGCCACAGGACTAGCGGGAGGGAATGGAGAGACCCAGTACTTC. Protein sequence: CATGLAGGNGETQYF. This rearrangement joins TRBV10-3 to TRBJ2-5, with 15 bases matching TRBD2. Per the germline V gene, CDR1 is ENHRY and CDR2 is SYGVKD. This CDR3 contains 15 residues. V gave up 10 bases and J gave up 4 bases; unmatched junction bases: 7.

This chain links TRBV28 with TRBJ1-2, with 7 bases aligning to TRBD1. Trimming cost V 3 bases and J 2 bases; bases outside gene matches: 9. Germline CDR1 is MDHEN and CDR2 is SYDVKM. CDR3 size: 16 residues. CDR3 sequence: CASSLATGKGNYGYTF. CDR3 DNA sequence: TGTGCCAGCAGTTTGGCGACAGGGAAAGGGAACTATGGCTACACCTTC.

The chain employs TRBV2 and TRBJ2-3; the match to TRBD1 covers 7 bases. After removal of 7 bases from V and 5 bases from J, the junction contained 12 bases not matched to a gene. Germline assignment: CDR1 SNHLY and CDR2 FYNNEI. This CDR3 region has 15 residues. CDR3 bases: TGTGCCAGCACCCGGACAGGCCCTCACCAAGATACGCAGTATTTT. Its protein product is CASTRTGPHQDTQYF.

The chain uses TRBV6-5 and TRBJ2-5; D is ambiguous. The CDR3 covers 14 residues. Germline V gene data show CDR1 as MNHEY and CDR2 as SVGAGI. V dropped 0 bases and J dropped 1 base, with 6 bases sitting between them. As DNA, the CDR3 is TGTGCCAGCAGTTACTCCCTCGCCCAAGAGACCCAGTACTTC. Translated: CASSYSLAQETQYF.